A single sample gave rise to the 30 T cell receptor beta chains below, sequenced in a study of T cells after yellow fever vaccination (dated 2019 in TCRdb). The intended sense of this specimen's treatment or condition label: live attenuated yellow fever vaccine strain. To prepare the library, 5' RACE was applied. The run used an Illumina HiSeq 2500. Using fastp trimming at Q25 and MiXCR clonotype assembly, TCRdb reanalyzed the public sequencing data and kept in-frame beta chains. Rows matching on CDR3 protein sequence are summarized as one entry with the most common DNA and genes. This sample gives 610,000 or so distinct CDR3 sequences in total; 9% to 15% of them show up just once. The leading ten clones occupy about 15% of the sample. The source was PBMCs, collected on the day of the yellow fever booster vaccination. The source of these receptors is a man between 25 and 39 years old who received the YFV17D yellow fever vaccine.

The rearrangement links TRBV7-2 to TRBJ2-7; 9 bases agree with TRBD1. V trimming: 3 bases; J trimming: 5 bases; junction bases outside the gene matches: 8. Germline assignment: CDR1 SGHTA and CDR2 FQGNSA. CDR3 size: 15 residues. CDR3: CASSFSPDRGDEQYF. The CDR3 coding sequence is TGTGCCAGCAGCTTTTCTCCGGACAGGGGTGACGAGCAGTACTTC.

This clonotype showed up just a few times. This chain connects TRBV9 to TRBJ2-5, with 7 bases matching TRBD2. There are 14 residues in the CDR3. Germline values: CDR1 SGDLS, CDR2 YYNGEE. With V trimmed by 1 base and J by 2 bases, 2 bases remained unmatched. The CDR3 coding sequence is TGTGCCAGCAGCGTATGGGGGGGGCAAGAGACCCAGTACTTC. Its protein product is CASSVWGGQETQYF.

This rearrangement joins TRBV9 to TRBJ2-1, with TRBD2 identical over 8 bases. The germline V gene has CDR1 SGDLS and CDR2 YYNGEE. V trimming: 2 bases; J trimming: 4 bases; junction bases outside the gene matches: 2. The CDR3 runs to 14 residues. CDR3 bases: TGTGCCAGCAGCGTGACTAGCGCTTACAATGAGCAGTTCTTC. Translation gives CASSVTSAYNEQFF. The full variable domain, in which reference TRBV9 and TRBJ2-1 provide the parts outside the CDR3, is DSGVTQTPKHLITATGQRVTLRCSPRSGDLSVYWYQQSLDQGLQFLIQYYNGEERAKGNILERFSAQQFPDLHSELNLSSLELGDSALYFCASSVTSAYNEQFFGPGTRLTVL.

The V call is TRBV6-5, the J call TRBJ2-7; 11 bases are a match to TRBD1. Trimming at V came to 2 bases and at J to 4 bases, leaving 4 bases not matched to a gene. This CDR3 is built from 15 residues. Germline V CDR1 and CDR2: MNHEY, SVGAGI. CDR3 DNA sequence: TGTGCCAGCAGTTACCGGGACAGGGGGGTATACGAGCAGTACTTC. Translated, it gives CASSYRDRGVYEQYF.

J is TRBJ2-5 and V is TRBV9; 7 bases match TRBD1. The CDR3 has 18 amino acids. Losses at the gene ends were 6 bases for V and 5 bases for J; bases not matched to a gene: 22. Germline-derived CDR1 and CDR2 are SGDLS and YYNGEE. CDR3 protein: CASIRQGQAVGHKETQYF. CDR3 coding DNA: TGTGCCAGCATCCGCCAAGGACAGGCTGTGGGCCACAAGGAGACCCAGTACTTC.

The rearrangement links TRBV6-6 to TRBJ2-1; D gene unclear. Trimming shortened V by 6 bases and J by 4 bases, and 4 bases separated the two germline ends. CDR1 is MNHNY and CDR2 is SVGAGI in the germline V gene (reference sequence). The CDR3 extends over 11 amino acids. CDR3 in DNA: TGTGCCAGCAGAATGTACAATGAGCAGTTCTTC. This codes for CASRMYNEQFF.

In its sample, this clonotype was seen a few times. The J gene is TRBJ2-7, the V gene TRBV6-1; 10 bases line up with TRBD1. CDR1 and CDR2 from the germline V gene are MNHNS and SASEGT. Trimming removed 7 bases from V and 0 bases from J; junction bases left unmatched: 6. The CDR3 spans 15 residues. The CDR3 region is CASTVTGGFSYEQYF. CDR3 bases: TGTGCCAGCACGGTGACAGGGGGCTTCTCCTACGAGCAGTACTTC.

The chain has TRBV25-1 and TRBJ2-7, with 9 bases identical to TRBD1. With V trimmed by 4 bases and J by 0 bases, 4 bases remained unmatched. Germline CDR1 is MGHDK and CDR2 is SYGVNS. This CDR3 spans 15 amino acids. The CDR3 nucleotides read TGTGCCAGCAGTGCGACAGGGGGAATCTCCTACGAGCAGTACTTC. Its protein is CASSATGGISYEQYF.

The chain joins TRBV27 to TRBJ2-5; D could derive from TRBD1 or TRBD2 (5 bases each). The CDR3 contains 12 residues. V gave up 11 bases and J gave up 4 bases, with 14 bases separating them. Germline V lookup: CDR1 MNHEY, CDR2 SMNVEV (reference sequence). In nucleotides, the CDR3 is TGTGCCCAAAGTCCGGGGCGAGAGACCCAGTACTTC. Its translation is CAQSPGRETQYF.

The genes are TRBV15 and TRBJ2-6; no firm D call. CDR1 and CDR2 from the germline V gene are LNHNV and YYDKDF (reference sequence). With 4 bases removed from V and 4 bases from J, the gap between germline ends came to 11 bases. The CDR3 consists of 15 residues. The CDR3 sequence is CATSTPSSGANVLTF. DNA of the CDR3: TGTGCCACCAGCACCCCCTCATCCGGGGCCAACGTCCTGACTTTC. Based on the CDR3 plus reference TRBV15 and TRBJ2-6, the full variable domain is DAMVIQNPRYQVTQFGKPVTLSCSQTLNHNVMYWYQQKSSQAPKLLFHYYDKDFNNEADTPDNFQSRRPNTSFCFLDIRSPGLGDTAMYLCATSTPSSGANVLTFGAGSRLTVL.

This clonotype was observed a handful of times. For the CDR3, the DNA is TGCGCCAGCTCCGGCCGCGTAAACTCTGGAAACACCATATATTTT. As protein: CASSGRVNSGNTIYF. The chain employs TRBV10-2 and TRBJ1-3; D gene uncertain. The V gene's germline CDR1 is WSHSY and CDR2 SAAADI. V lost 8 bases and J 0 bases, leaving 14 bases between the germline ends. There are 15 residues in the CDR3.

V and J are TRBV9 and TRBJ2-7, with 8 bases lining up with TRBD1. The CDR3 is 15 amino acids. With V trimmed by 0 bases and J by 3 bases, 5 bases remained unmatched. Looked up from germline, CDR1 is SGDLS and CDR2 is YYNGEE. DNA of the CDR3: TGTGCCAGCAGCGTAGATGGGACAGGCTTCTACGAGCAGTACTTC. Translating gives CASSVDGTGFYEQYF.

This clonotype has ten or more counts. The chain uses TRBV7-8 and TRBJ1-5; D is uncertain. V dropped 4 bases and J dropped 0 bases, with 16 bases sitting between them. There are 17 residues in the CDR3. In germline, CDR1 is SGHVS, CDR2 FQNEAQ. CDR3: CASSYGPSRNSNQPQHF. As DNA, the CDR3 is TGTGCCAGCAGCTATGGTCCGAGCAGGAATAGCAATCAGCCCCAGCATTTT.

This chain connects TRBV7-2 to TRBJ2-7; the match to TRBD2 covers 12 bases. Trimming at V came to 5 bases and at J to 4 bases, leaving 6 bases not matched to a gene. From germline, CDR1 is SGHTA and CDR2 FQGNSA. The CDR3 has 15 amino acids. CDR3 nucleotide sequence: TGTGCCAGCAGCGTATCGGGACTAGCGGGTTACGAGCAGTACTTC. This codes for CASSVSGLAGYEQYF.

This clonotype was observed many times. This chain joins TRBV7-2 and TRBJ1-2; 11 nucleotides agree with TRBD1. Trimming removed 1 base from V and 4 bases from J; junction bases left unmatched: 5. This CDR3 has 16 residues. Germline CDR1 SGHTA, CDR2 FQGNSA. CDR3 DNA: TGTGCCAGCAGCTTAGTTTTGGGACAGGGGGTCTATGGCTACACCTTC. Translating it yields CASSLVLGQGVYGYTF. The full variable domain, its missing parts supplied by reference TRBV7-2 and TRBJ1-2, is GAGVSQSPSNKVTEKGKDVELRCDPISGHTALYWYRQSLGQGLEFLIYFQGNSAPDKSGLPSDRFSAERTGGSVSTLTIQRTQQEDSAVYLCASSLVLGQGVYGYTFGSGTRLTVV.

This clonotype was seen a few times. This chain's CDR3 is CASSQDRVQGLRGEQFF. CDR3 nucleotide sequence: TGCGCCAGCAGCCAAGATCGGGTTCAGGGCCTAAGAGGGGAGCAGTTCTTC. V and J are TRBV4-3 and TRBJ2-1; the D gene could be TRBD1 or TRBD2 (5 bases each). Germline V gene data show CDR1 as LGHNA and CDR2 as YSLEER. The CDR3 consists of 17 residues. The V gene lost 0 bases and the J gene lost 10 bases, with 22 bases spanning the gap.

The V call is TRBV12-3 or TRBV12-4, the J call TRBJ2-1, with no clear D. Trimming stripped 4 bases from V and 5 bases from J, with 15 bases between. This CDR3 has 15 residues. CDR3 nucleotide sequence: TGTGCCAGCAGTTCACGATCGGACCCCGACAATGAGCAGTTCTTC. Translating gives CASSSRSDPDNEQFF.

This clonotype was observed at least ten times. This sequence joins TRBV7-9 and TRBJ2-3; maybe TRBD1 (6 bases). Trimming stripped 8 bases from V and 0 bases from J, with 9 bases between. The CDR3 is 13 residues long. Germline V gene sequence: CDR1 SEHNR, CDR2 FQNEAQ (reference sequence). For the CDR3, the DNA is TGTGCCAGCTGCAGGGGTAGCACAGATACGCAGTATTTT. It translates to CASCRGSTDTQYF.

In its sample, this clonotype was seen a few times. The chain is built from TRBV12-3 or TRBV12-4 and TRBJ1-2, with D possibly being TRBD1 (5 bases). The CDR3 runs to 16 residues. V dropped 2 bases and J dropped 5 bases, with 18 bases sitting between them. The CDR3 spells CASSLTVGTKKYGYTF. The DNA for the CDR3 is TGTGCCAGCAGTTTAACGGTCGGGACGAAAAAATATGGCTACACCTTC.

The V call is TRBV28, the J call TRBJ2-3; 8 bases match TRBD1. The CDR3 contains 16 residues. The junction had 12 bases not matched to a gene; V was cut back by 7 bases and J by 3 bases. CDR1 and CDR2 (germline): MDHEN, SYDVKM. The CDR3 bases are TGTGCCAGCATACCTGGACAGGGCGAGTCGACAGATACGCAGTATTTT. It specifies CASIPGQGESTDTQYF. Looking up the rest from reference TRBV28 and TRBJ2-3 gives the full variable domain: DVKVTQSSRYLVKRTGEKVFLECVQDMDHENMFWYRQDPGLGLRLIYFSYDVKMKEKGDIPEGYSVSREKKERFSLILESASTNQTSMYLCASIPGQGESTDTQYFGPGTRLTVL.

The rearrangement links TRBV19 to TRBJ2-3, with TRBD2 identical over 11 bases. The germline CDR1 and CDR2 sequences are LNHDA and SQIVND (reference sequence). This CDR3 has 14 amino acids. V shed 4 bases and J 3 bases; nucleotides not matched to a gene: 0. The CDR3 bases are TGTGCCAGTAGTACTAGCGGGAGGACAGATACGCAGTATTTT. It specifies CASSTSGRTDTQYF.

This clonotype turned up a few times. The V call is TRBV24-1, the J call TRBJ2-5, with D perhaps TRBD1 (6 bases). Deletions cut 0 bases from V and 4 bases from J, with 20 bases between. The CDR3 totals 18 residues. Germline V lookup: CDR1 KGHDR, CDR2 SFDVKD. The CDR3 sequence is CATSDLGTRSRGGETQYF. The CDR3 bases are TGTGCCACCAGTGATTTGGGGACACGGTCGCGTGGGGGAGAGACCCAGTACTTC.

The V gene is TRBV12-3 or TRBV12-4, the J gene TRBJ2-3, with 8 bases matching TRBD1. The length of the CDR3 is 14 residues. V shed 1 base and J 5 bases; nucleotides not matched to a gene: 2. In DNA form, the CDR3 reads TGTGCCAGCAGTTTAGACAGGGGGAAAGATACGCAGTATTTT. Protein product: CASSLDRGKDTQYF.

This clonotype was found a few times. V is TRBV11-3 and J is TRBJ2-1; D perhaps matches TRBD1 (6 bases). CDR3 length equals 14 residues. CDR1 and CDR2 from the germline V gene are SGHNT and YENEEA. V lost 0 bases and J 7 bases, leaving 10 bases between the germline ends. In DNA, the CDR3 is TGTGCCAGCAGCTTAGAGCAGGGGTGGAATGAGCAGTTCTTC. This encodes CASSLEQGWNEQFF.

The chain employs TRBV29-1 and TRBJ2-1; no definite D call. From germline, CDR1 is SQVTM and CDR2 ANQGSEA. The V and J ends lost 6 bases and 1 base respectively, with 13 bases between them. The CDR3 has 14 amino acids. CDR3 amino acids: CSVVIPPSYNEQFF. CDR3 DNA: TGCAGCGTCGTCATCCCACCATCCTACAATGAGCAGTTCTTC.

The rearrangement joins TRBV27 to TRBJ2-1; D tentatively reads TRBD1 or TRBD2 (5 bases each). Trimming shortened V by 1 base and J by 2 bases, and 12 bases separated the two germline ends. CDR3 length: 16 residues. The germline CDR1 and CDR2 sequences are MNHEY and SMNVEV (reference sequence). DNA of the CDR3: TGTGCCAGCAGTTTATTATCCGGGGCCCCCTACAATGAGCAGTTCTTC. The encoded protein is CASSLLSGAPYNEQFF.

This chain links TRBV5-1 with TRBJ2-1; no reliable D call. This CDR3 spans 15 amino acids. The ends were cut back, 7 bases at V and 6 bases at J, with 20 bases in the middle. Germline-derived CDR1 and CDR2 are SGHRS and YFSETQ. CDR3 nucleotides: TGCGCCAGCGCGATTAGTCCAGCTCCGACCAATGAGCAGTTCTTC. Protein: CASAISPAPTNEQFF.

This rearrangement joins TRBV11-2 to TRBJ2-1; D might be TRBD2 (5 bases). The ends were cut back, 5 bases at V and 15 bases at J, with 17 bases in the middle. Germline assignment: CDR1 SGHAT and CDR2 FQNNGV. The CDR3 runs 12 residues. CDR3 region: CASSLGAVNRFF. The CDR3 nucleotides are TGTGCCAGCAGCCTAGGAGCGGTAAATCGGTTCTTC.

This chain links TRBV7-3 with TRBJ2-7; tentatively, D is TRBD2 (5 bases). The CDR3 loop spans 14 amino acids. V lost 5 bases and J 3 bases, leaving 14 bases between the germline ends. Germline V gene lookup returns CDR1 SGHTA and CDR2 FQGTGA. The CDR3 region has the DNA TGTGCCAGCAGCCCCGGGAACAGCAACTACGAGCAGTACTTC. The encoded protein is CASSPGNSNYEQYF.

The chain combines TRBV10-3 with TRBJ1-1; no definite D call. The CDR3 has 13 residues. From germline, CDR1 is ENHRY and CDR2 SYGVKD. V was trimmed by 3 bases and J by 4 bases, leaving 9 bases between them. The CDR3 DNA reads TGTGCCATCAGTGATGCTACGGTCACTGAAGCTTTCTTT. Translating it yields CAISDATVTEAFF.